A selection of T cell receptor beta chains follows, all from one sample in a study of T-cell memory formation after mild COVID-19. TCRdb re-called the 5' RACE reads through MiXCR, storing one row per CDR3 protein. Seen here are hundreds of thousands of distinct CDR3 sequences, more than 15% observed once, and the top ten hold 12%. The sequenced material came from PBMCs or a T cell subset sorted from them (not recorded which). Every receptor here comes from an adult woman who had mild COVID-19 (a few samples of this study predate the infection). Cell type and time point are not known. The CDR3 runs from the conserved cysteine through the conserved F or W. A D gene is named only where the DNA matches it firmly. Size values are once, few and many counts, or a class for expanded clones, and some rows have none.

>-|-|TRBJ2-3|TRBV5-6
CASSFEASGTDTQYF
TGTGCCAGCAGCTTTGAGGCTAGCGGCACAGATACGCAGTATTTT
>few|-|TRBJ1-1|TRBV7-8
CASSSYPPGQSEAFF
TGTGCCAGCAGCTCTTACCCGCCCGGACAGAGTGAAGCTTTCTTT
>few|-|TRBJ2-5|TRBV5-1
CASSFGQIQETQYF
TGCGCCAGCAGCTTTGGACAGATACAAGAGACCCAGTACTTC
>few|TRBD2|TRBJ2-7|TRBV20-1
CRASRGTSGRVSIYEQYF
TGCAGAGCTTCTCGGGGAACTAGCGGGAGGGTTTCCATCTACGAGCAGTACTTC
>few|-|TRBJ2-2|TRBV7-9
CASSPRAQGLFF
TGTGCCAGCAGCCCGCGGGCCCAAGGGCTGTTTTTT
>-|-|TRBJ2-1|TRBV2
CASSSVLNEQFF
TGTGCCAGCAGTTCCGTTCTCAATGAGCAGTTCTTC
>few|-|TRBJ2-7|TRBV11-1
CASSWDYEQYF
TGTGCCAGCAGCTGGGATTACGAGCAGTACTTC
>few|TRBD1|TRBJ2-7|TRBV5-6
CASSLTYRGHEQYF
TGTGCCAGCAGCTTGACCTACAGGGGGCATGAGCAGTACTTC
>-|-|TRBJ1-1|TRBV4-1
CASSQVPDRRGTEAFF
TGCGCCAGCAGCCAGGTACCGGACAGAAGGGGCACTGAAGCTTTCTTT
>-|TRBD2|TRBJ2-7|TRBV11-3
CASSLRTSGMYEQYF
TGTGCCAGCAGCTTAAGAACTAGCGGGATGTACGAGCAGTACTTC
>many|TRBD2|TRBJ2-1|TRBV5-1
CASSPGLVEEQFF
TGCGCCAGCAGCCCTGGACTAGTCGAGGAGCAGTTCTTC
>-|-|TRBJ2-2|TRBV10-3
CAISSSFAGELFF
TGTGCCATCAGTTCCTCTTTCGCCGGGGAGCTGTTTTTT
>-|-|TRBJ2-7|TRBV2
CASSDRGRSSYEQYF
TGTGCCAGCAGTGACAGGGGACGGAGCTCCTACGAGCAGTACTTC
>many|TRBD2|TRBJ2-3|TRBV7-9
CASLRVGGTDTQYF
TGTGCCAGCCTACGAGTGGGGGGGACAGATACGCAGTATTTT
>few|-|TRBJ2-2|TRBV3-1
CASSKGGITGELFF
TGTGCCAGCAGCAAGGGAGGAATCACCGGGGAGCTGTTTTTT
>-|-|TRBJ1-5|TRBV27
CASSLRSSNQPQHF
TGTGCCAGCAGTTTGAGGTCGAGCAATCAGCCCCAGCATTTT
>many|-|TRBJ2-1|TRBV9
CASSAGGDSYEQFF
TGTGCCAGCAGCGCAGGGGGGGATAGCTATGAGCAGTTCTTC
>-|-|TRBJ2-7|TRBV6-2/TRBV6-3
CASSYSGGGKYF
TGTGCCAGCAGTTACTCTGGCGGAGGGAAGTACTTC
>-|-|TRBJ2-7|TRBV11-2
CASSYSRGSRGYEQYF
TGTGCCAGCAGCTACAGTAGGGGCTCGAGGGGGTACGAGCAGTACTTC
>many|-|TRBJ2-1|TRBV20-1
CSANRQDGAIRGTINEQFF
TGCAGTGCGAATCGACAGGACGGGGCCATACGGGGCACAATTAATGAGCAGTTCTTC
>few|TRBD2|TRBJ2-1|TRBV6-2/TRBV6-3
CASSYSRDYRLGEQFF
TGTGCCAGCAGTTACTCCCGGGACTACCGGCTAGGTGAGCAGTTCTTC
>few|TRBD1|TRBJ1-4|TRBV12-3/TRBV12-4
CASSSRGRGNEKLFF
TGTGCCAGCAGTTCCAGGGGGCGGGGTAATGAAAAACTGTTTTTT
>few|TRBD2|TRBJ2-3|TRBV4-3
CASSQGPGLASTDTQYF
TGCGCCAGCAGCCAAGGGCCGGGACTAGCGAGCACAGATACGCAGTATTTT
>-|-|TRBJ1-1|TRBV6-1
CASSPGVTMNTEAFF
TGTGCCAGCAGCCCAGGGGTTACCATGAACACTGAAGCTTTCTTT
>few|-|TRBJ1-1|TRBV20-1
CSARAGPSNTEAFF
TGCAGTGCTAGAGCAGGACCTTCGAACACTGAAGCTTTCTTT
>-|-|TRBJ1-1|TRBV3-1
CASSQQDLGTEAFF
TGTGCCAGCAGCCAACAGGATTTGGGCACTGAAGCTTTCTTT
>-|-|TRBJ2-7|TRBV7-9
CASSLEQAISPLVYF
TGTGCCAGCAGCTTAGAACAGGCGATTTCCCCTCTGGTGTACTTC
>-|-|TRBJ2-5|TRBV4-1
CASSGRQQETQYF
TGCGCCAGCAGCGGACGACAGCAAGAGACCCAGTACTTC
>few|-|TRBJ2-7|TRBV30
CACLDKGAATYEQYF
TGTGCCTGCCTTGACAAAGGGGCAGCAACCTACGAGCAGTACTTC
>-|-|TRBJ2-3|TRBV12-3/TRBV12-4
CASSFTRQDTQYF
TGTGCCAGCAGTTTCACCAGACAGGATACGCAGTATTTT
>few|TRBD2|TRBJ2-7|TRBV29-1
CSVVRLAGTYEQYF
TGCAGCGTTGTCCGCCTAGCGGGAACCTACGAGCAGTACTTC
>-|TRBD1|TRBJ1-5|TRBV29-1
CSVSGQGSNQPQHF
TGCAGCGTTTCCGGACAGGGGAGCAATCAGCCCCAGCATTTT
>few|-|TRBJ1-5|TRBV6-5
CASSYDPDQPQHF
TGTGCCAGCAGTTACGACCCGGATCAGCCCCAGCATTTT
>-|TRBD2|TRBJ2-5|TRBV18
CASSPSGLQTQYF
TGTGCCAGCTCACCTTCGGGACTACAGACCCAGTACTTC
>few|-|TRBJ1-1|TRBV9
CASSVMRGIGGNTEAFF
TGTGCCAGCAGCGTCATGAGGGGGATCGGGGGGAACACTGAAGCTTTCTTT
>few|TRBD2|TRBJ2-3|TRBV6-5
CASRISGADPSTDTQYF
TGTGCCAGCAGAATAAGCGGGGCGGATCCTAGCACAGATACGCAGTATTTT
>-|-|TRBJ1-5|TRBV5-6
CASTFTSNQPQHF
TGTGCCAGCACCTTCACGAGCAATCAGCCCCAGCATTTT